Below are 21 T cell receptor beta chains sequenced from a single sample in a study of shared T cell receptors in the human thymus. Data came from immunoSEQ multiplex PCR; TCRdb stores just in-frame clones and leaves some out. Of around 340,000 clones listed, about 95% are singletons. The sequencing input was thymocytes. These TCRs come from a human donor.

J is TRBJ2-4 and V is TRBV4-3; D may be TRBD2 (5 bases). CDR3 size: 17 residues. Trimming removed 1 base from V and 7 bases from J, with 20 bases in between. Germline V gene data show CDR1 as LGHNA and CDR2 as YSLEER. The CDR3 DNA is TGCGCCAGCAGCCAAGGGTGGTCGAGGGCTGTTGGGAACATTCAGTACTTC. Amino acids: CASSQGWSRAVGNIQYF.

The rearrangement links TRBV7-9 to TRBJ1-2; 7 bases agree with TRBD1. CDR1 is SEHNR, CDR2 FQNEAQ, per germline (reference sequence). This CDR3 spans 12 amino acids. V lost 10 bases, J lost 3 bases, and 5 bases stayed unmatched. CDR3 bases: TGTGCCACCACCGGGACAGACTATGGCTACACCTTC. This codes for CATTGTDYGYTF.

The V and J genes are TRBV2 and TRBJ2-1; 7 bases are a match to TRBD1. CDR1 SNHLY and CDR2 FYNNEI come from the germline V gene. This CDR3 region has 14 residues. With 4 bases clipped from V and 5 bases from J, the junction kept 5 bases outside the gene matches. CDR3 amino acids: CASSATGRDNEQFF. CDR3 nucleotides: TGTGCCAGCAGTGCGACAGGGAGAGACAATGAGCAGTTCTTC.

The chain carries TRBV30 and TRBJ2-7; D tentatively reads TRBD1 or TRBD2 (6 bases each). CDR3 length: 13 residues. The germline CDR1 and CDR2 sequences are GTSNPN and SVGIG (reference sequence). Trimming left V 2 bases short and J 5 bases short, with 13 bases between. The DNA for the CDR3 is TGTGCCTGGAGTTCGGGGGCGGCGGACGAGCAGTACTTC. Its protein product is CAWSSGAADEQYF.

V gene TRBV7-9 combines with J gene TRBJ1-5; D uncertain. The CDR3 has 15 residues. V gave up 1 base and J gave up 1 base, with 8 bases separating them. CDR1 SEHNR and CDR2 FQNEAQ come from the germline V gene (reference sequence). Here the CDR3 DNA reads TGTGCCAGCAGCTTAGGAGAGGGAAGCAATCAGCCCCAGCATTTT. Its translation: CASSLGEGSNQPQHF.

This chain uses TRBV25-1 with TRBJ1-1; TRBD1 is a possible D gene (6 bases). CDR1 MGHDK and CDR2 SYGVNS come from the germline V gene. CDR3 length equals 17 residues. The V end was cut by 1 base, the J end by 5 bases, with 20 bases between. CDR3 sequence (DNA): TGTGCCAGCAGTGAATCCGAGGTTGGGGGGCGTGGAACTGAAGCTTTCTTT. Protein product: CASSESEVGGRGTEAFF.

Only one count was recorded for this clone. The gene calls are TRBV27 and TRBJ2-5; a weak D match, TRBD2 (6 bases). V lost 6 bases and J lost 9, with 23 bases in between. CDR3 size: 15 residues. The germline V gene encodes CDR1 MNHEY and CDR2 SMNVEV (reference sequence). This chain's CDR3 is CASSPMRGLGAPQYF. DNA for the CDR3: TGTGCCAGCAGCCCAATGAGGGGACTTGGGGCGCCCCAGTACTTC.

This chain joins TRBV10-3 and TRBJ1-1; 8 bases agree with TRBD1. CDR1 and CDR2 (germline): ENHRY, SYGVKD. The length of the CDR3 is 14 residues. The ends lost 6 bases at V and 4 bases at J; junction bases unmatched: 7. CDR3 in amino acids: CAISPDRGSTEAFF. CDR3 DNA sequence: TGTGCCATCAGCCCTGACAGGGGAAGCACTGAAGCTTTCTTT.

This clone was picked up one time. The chain is built from TRBV10-3 and TRBJ2-6; D is unclear. The CDR3 is 15 residues long. Per germline, CDR1 ENHRY and CDR2 SYGVKD. V dropped 6 bases and J dropped 0 bases, with 9 bases sitting between them. The CDR3 spells CAISTRHSGANVLTF. The CDR3 DNA follows: TGTGCCATCAGCACCCGCCACTCTGGGGCCAACGTCCTGACTTTC.

CDR3 DNA: TGTGCCAGCAGCTATAGGCTGTACTCCTACGAGCAGTACTTC. Amino acids: CASSYRLYSYEQYF. The chain employs TRBV5-6 and TRBJ2-7; D is uncertain. Trimming stripped 3 bases from V and 0 bases from J, with 10 bases between. The CDR3 totals 14 residues. CDR1 and CDR2 (germline): SGHDT, YYEEEE.

This clone was recorded once. J is TRBJ2-7 and V is TRBV4-1; 7 nucleotides align to TRBD2. The CDR3 runs 18 residues. Unmatched junction bases numbered 16, after V lost 0 bases and J lost 5 bases. Per germline, CDR1 MGHRA and CDR2 YSYEKL. The CDR3 protein is CASSQDGRGAGRRHEQYF. The CDR3 coding sequence is TGCGCCAGCAGCCAAGATGGGAGAGGAGCGGGAAGGAGGCACGAGCAGTACTTC.

V usage is TRBV7-7 and J usage is TRBJ1-1; D is unclear. Germline V gene sequence: CDR1 SSHAT, CDR2 FNYEAQ (reference sequence). The CDR3 runs 13 residues. Deletions cut 2 bases from V and 5 bases from J, with 9 bases between. The CDR3: CASSLRGGTEAFF. CDR3 nucleotides: TGTGCCAGCAGCTTACGGGGAGGTACTGAAGCTTTCTTT.

This chain connects TRBV7-8 to TRBJ2-3; 11 nucleotides agree with TRBD2. The CDR3 length is 19 residues. Germline V CDR1 and CDR2: SGHVS, FQNEAQ. J gave up 0 bases and V 1 base, and 9 bases lay outside the gene matches. The CDR3, as DNA: TGTGCCAGCAGCTTAGAGACTAGCGGGACAAACTCTAGCACAGATACGCAGTATTTT. Translated: CASSLETSGTNSSTDTQYF.

The V gene is TRBV11-3, the J gene TRBJ2-7, with a tentative D call TRBD1 (5 bases). The germline CDR1 and CDR2 sequences are SGHNT and YENEEA. V lost 1 base and J lost 2, with 6 bases in between. CDR3 length equals 13 residues. The CDR3 bases are TGTGCCAGCAGCTTAGGGACACCCTACGAGCAGTACTTC. The encoded protein is CASSLGTPYEQYF.

This chain uses TRBV28 with TRBJ1-2; no definite D call. This CDR3 region has 16 residues. Germline values: CDR1 MDHEN, CDR2 SYDVKM. V dropped 3 bases and J dropped 11 bases, with 25 bases sitting between them. The CDR3 loop reads CASSFSRTHLPIEYTF. The CDR3 coding sequence is TGTGCCAGCAGTTTCTCTCGTACCCACCTACCTATTGAGTACACCTTC.

The chain is built from TRBV2 and TRBJ1-2; D gene uncertain. The length of the CDR3 is 15 residues. The germline V gene encodes CDR1 SNHLY and CDR2 FYNNEI. Between the trimmed V and J ends, which lost 6 bases and 6 bases, there was a span of 20 bases. This chain's CDR3 is CASRLPEGVWNGYTF. The DNA of the CDR3 is TGTGCCAGCAGACTCCCGGAGGGCGTCTGGAATGGCTACACCTTC.

The V and J genes are TRBV7-6 and TRBJ2-5; 11 positions match TRBD2. The CDR3 sequence is 16 residues long. Germline V CDR1 and CDR2: SGHVS, FNYEAQ. With V trimmed by 1 base and J by 4 bases, 5 bases remained unmatched. CDR3 bases: TGTGCCAGCAGCTTAGGAGTTGGGACTAGCGGAGAGACCCAGTACTTC. Protein: CASSLGVGTSGETQYF.

Here the CDR3 DNA reads TGTGCCAGCAGTTTTTGGACTAGCGGCCCCTCGGATGAGCAGTTCTTC. It translates to CASSFWTSGPSDEQFF. The gene calls are TRBV28 and TRBJ2-1, with 10 bases matching TRBD2. Trimming removed 3 bases from V and 8 bases from J; junction bases left unmatched: 10. The CDR3 runs to 16 residues. Germline loops: CDR1 MDHEN, CDR2 SYDVKM.

This clone was seen only once. The chain has TRBV18 and TRBJ2-1; the D is unclear. The CDR3 has 14 amino acids. Per germline, CDR1 KGHSH and CDR2 LQKENI. The V end was cut by 2 bases, the J end by 5 bases, with 10 bases between. The CDR3 sequence: CASSPIFGDNEQFF. The CDR3 DNA follows: TGTGCCAGCTCACCAATCTTTGGGGACAATGAGCAGTTCTTC.

V and J are TRBV7-2 and TRBJ2-4, with a tentative D call TRBD1 (6 bases). The length of the CDR3 is 19 residues. The germline V and J ends were trimmed by 2 bases and 0 bases, with 20 bases remaining between them. Germline V lookup: CDR1 SGHTA, CDR2 FQGNSA. CDR3 sequence (DNA): TGTGCCAGCAGCTTATCATTCCAAACAGGGTATCTAGCCAAAAACATTCAGTACTTC. Amino acid sequence: CASSLSFQTGYLAKNIQYF.

This chain uses TRBV7-8 with TRBJ2-1, with D possibly being TRBD2 (6 bases). Germline loops: CDR1 SGHVS, CDR2 FQNEAQ. The CDR3 runs to 15 residues. V was pared by 4 bases and J by 10 bases, with 20 bases between. The CDR3 DNA is TGTGCCAGCAGCTGGACGGGACTGACTGTTTGGGAGCAGTTCTTC. The encoded protein is CASSWTGLTVWEQFF.